Listed here is a single TCR beta chain. Its antigen is unknown. All CD4+ cells other than CD45RA+CCR7+CD95- naive cells were sorted as memory, over 98% pure. CD8+, CD14+, CD16+, CD56+, CD19+ and CD25-bright cells were excluded before sorting. This entry belongs to a study of human CD4 T cells and Enterobacteriaceae. Deep-level sequencing, detecting one cell in 200,000, covered ex vivo memory CD4+. Here immunoSEQ multiplex PCR was the method, and the copy in TCRdb shows in-frame clones only, minus some. Among tens of thousands of clones listed, 70% to 85% were seen once. V lost 6 bases to trimming and J lost 8 bases, with 11 bases between them. Germline-derived CDR1 and CDR2 are DFQATT and SNEGSKA (reference sequence). The CDR3 spans 11 residues. Study-level findings and limits: Broadly cross-reactive clonotypes: about 60% of the 19 ranked in the top 5%. Matching to same-donor CFSE-low cultures alone inferred ex vivo clonotype reactivity.

The sequencing input was memory CD4+ T cells from blood. The sequence was obtained from a human donor in good health. J is TRBJ2-1 and V is TRBV20-1; TRBD2 is a possible D gene (5 bases). The CDR3 DNA reads TGCAGTGCCCCCCTCGGGGATGAGCAGTTCTTC. Protein sequence: CSAPLGDEQFF.